This TCR beta chain is from a study of blood T cell repertoires in COVID-19. The wider study: Sites in the United States, Italy and Spain provided acute and convalescent COVID-19 samples.

Original processing methods: Estimates of nucleated cell counts were drawn from the amplification of reference gene primers. The table came from immunoSEQ multiplex PCR; TCRdb's copy has only in-frame clones and leaves some out. V, J and clone size are taken as reported in that table, and D and trimming were inferred from the DNA itself. The sample has more than 200,000 clones; nearly 90% are singletons. V dropped 1 base and J dropped 0 bases, with 4 bases sitting between them. In germline, CDR1 is SNHLY, CDR2 FYNNEI. The CDR3 runs 14 residues. Participants, roughly 18 to 90 years old, spanned under 30 US areas.

This chain uses TRBV2 with TRBJ1-5; D gene ambiguous. Sequenced sample: PBMCs or T cells enriched from blood (not recorded which). This sequence originates from a woman aged 25-40 years with acute COVID-19. The CDR3 bases are TGTGCCAGCAGTGAAGACAATAGCAATCAGCCCCAGCATTTT. Its translation: CASSEDNSNQPQHF.